The 13 T cell receptor beta chains given below trace back to one sample, sequenced in a study of blood T cell repertoires in COVID-19. Profiled with immunoSEQ multiplex PCR; TCRdb holds only in-frame clones, not every one. The repertoire has 100,000 or so clones, around 73% of them found once; the top ten carry 9.8%. The sequencing sample was made of peripheral blood. The receptors stem from a man aged 60-69 years with active or convalescent COVID-19.

This clone was seen a handful of times. The J gene is TRBJ1-1, the V gene TRBV15; possibly TRBD1 for D (6 bases). V was pared by 0 bases and J by 6 bases, with 11 bases between. Germline values: CDR1 LNHNV, CDR2 YYDKDF (reference sequence). CDR3 length equals 14 residues. The DNA of the CDR3 is TGTGCCACCAGCAGAGAAGGGGGGGCTGCTGAAGCTTTCTTT. Protein: CATSREGGAAEAFF.

The rearrangement links TRBV28 to TRBJ2-7, with 9 bases that match TRBD2. Trimming removed 10 bases from V and 5 bases from J; junction bases left unmatched: 12. The germline V gene encodes CDR1 MDHEN and CDR2 SYDVKM. The CDR3 spans 14 residues. For the CDR3, the DNA is TGTGCCACCCTACTTTTAGCGGGAGTGAACGAGCAGTACTTC. Encoded protein: CATLLLAGVNEQYF.

This clone is a singleton in its sample. V usage is TRBV18 and J usage is TRBJ1-1; 11 bases are a match to TRBD1. This CDR3 comprises 14 residues. Germline lookup yields CDR1 KGHSH and CDR2 LQKENI. V lost 5 bases and J lost 6; bases outside the gene matches: 5. CDR3 coding DNA: TGTGCCAGCTCAATTGGACAGGGGGCTTCTGAAGCTTTCTTT. Protein product: CASSIGQGASEAFF.

The J gene is TRBJ2-1, the V gene TRBV7-9; TRBD2 is a possible D gene (6 bases). The CDR3 totals 15 residues. Germline V gives CDR1 SEHNR, CDR2 FQNEAQ (reference sequence). The ends were cut back, 7 bases at V and 3 bases at J, with 16 bases in the middle. CDR3 amino acids: CASTAGPSDYNEQFF. CDR3 coding DNA: TGTGCCAGCACCGCGGGACCTAGCGACTACAATGAGCAGTTCTTC.

The J gene is TRBJ2-5, the V gene TRBV21-1; the table names TRBD1, a call not compared with the DNA. TRBV21-1 is a recognized pseudogene. This CDR3 contains 16 residues. DNA of the CDR3: TGTGCCAGCAGCAAATTTGGGAATGGACAGGAAGAGACCCAGTACTTC. Protein: CASSKFGNGQEETQYF.

This clone has just one count. The V and J genes are TRBV5-1 and TRBJ2-3; 11 bases align to TRBD2. Per the germline V gene, CDR1 is SGHRS and CDR2 is YFSETQ. V trimming: 3 bases; J trimming: 8 bases; junction bases outside the gene matches: 11. This CDR3 contains 16 residues. The CDR3 coding sequence is TGCGCCAGCAGCTGGACTAGCGGGCCGAAAGCGGGTACGCAGTATTTT. As protein: CASSWTSGPKAGTQYF.

This clone appeared a few times. The chain carries TRBV6-2 or TRBV6-3 and TRBJ1-1; D perhaps matches TRBD1 (5 bases). This CDR3 has 14 residues. The germline gives CDR1 MNHEY, CDR2 SVGEGT. V lost 2 bases and J 1 base, leaving 8 bases between the germline ends. CDR3 sequence reads: CASSYLTGNTEAFF. CDR3 DNA sequence: TGTGCCAGCAGTTACCTTACAGGGAACACTGAAGCTTTCTTT.

A remark on this clone: This sample also contains other DNA sequences that code for the same CDR3. The CDR3 is CASRGTGNQPQHF. The CDR3 coding sequence is TGTGCCAGCAGAGGGACAGGGAATCAGCCCCAGCATTTT. The V gene is TRBV12-3 or TRBV12-4, the J gene TRBJ1-5; 9 nucleotides agree with TRBD1. The CDR3 contains 13 residues. After removal of 6 bases from V and 4 bases from J, the junction contained 1 base not matched to a gene.

The CDR3 coding sequence is TGTGCCAGCAGCTTGGTGGGTCGGGTCTACGAGCAGTACGTC. Amino acid sequence: CASSLVGRVYEQYV. The V and J genes are TRBV5-5 and TRBJ2-7, with D unclear. V was clipped by 0 bases and J by 3 bases, with 10 bases between them. Per germline, CDR1 SGHKS and CDR2 YYEKEE (reference sequence). CDR3 length: 14 residues.

This clone was counted only a few times. The chain combines TRBV7-6 with TRBJ2-7; 7 nucleotides match TRBD2. Trimming cost V 5 bases and J 2 bases; bases outside gene matches: 12. Germline CDR1 reads SGHVS; CDR2 reads FNYEAQ. The CDR3 spans 16 residues. In DNA form, the CDR3 reads TGTGCCAGCAGCCCCCGACCGGGGAGGGCAACCTACGAGCAGTACTTC. Its protein product is CASSPRPGRATYEQYF.

The chain links TRBV9 to TRBJ2-1; 9 bases agree with TRBD2. The CDR3 is made up of 16 amino acids. V shed 0 bases and J 7 bases; nucleotides not matched to a gene: 8. CDR1 and CDR2 (germline): SGDLS, YYNGEE. CDR3 in amino acids: CASSVGPAGGSNEQFF. The CDR3 region has the DNA TGTGCCAGCAGCGTAGGTCCAGCGGGAGGTAGTAATGAGCAGTTCTTC. Based on the CDR3 plus reference TRBV9 and TRBJ2-1, the full variable domain is DSGVTQTPKHLITATGQRVTLRCSPRSGDLSVYWYQQSLDQGLQFLIQYYNGEERAKGNILERFSAQQFPDLHSELNLSSLELGDSALYFCASSVGPAGGSNEQFFGPGTRLTVL.

CDR3 DNA sequence: TGTGCCAGCAGCGTTCAGCCAGCGGGAGCAGATACGCAGTATTTT. Its translation is CASSVQPAGADTQYF. This sequence joins TRBV9 and TRBJ2-3; 8 bases are shared with TRBD2. This CDR3 is built from 15 residues. Germline V lookup: CDR1 SGDLS, CDR2 YYNGEE. V gave up 2 bases and J gave up 4 bases; unmatched junction bases: 6.

For the CDR3, the DNA is TGTGCCAGCGTACCGACAGGGTGGGATGAGCAGTTCTTC. This translates into CASVPTGWDEQFF. The chain recombines TRBV2 with TRBJ2-1; 7 bases are shared with TRBD1. The trim removed 8 bases at V and 8 bases at J, leaving 9 bases unmatched. CDR1 is SNHLY, CDR2 FYNNEI, per germline. The CDR3 consists of 13 residues.